This T cell receptor beta chain emerged from a study of T-cell memory formation after mild COVID-19. Study overall: The two donors had largely donor-specific TCR clusters.

The CDR3 is 14 amino acids. CDR1 is SGHRS, CDR2 YFSETQ, per germline. V gave up 4 bases and J gave up 5 bases; unmatched junction bases: 5. Study results and caveats: Cross-reactive memory appears to have joined, as suggested by some responding clones showing up in pre-infection memory. The study found contracting CD4+ clones mainly in CM and EM and contracting CD8+ clones in EMRA.

This clonotype was observed at least ten times. What it binds is not known. Constant-segment primers were used for 5'RACE, and the resulting TCR alpha and TCR beta cDNA libraries carried sample barcodes and UMIs. TCRdb fed the 5' RACE reads into MiXCR, producing one record per CDR3 protein. The sample contains a few hundred thousand distinct CDR3 sequences, about a sixth of which appear only once. Material: PBMCs or a T cell subset sorted from them (not recorded which). This receptor was obtained from a man in his late teens or twenties who had mild COVID-19 (a few samples of this study predate the infection). Cell type and time point are not known. The rearrangement links TRBV5-1 to TRBJ1-1; 10 nucleotides align to TRBD1. CDR3 DNA sequence: TGCGCCAGCAGCATTGGGACAGGGGAAACTGAAGCTTTCTTT. Translation: CASSIGTGETEAFF.